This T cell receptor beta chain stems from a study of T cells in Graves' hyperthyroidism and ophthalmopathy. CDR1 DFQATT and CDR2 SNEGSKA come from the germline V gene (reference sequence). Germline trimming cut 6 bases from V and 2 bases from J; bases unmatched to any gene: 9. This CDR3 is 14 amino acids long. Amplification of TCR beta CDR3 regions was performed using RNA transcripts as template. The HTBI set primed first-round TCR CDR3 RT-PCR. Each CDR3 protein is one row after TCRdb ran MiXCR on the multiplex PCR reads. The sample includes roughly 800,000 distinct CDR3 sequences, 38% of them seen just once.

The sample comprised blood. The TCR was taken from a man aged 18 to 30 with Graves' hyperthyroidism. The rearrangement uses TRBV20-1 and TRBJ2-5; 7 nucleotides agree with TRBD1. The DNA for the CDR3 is TGCAGTGCCCGAGGGGGCCTAGTACAAGAGACCCAGTACTTC. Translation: CSARGGLVQETQYF.